This T cell receptor (beta chain) was obtained from a study of radiotherapy plus CTLA-4 blockade in lung cancer. Study details: Objective responses were documented in around 19% of patients, with disease control in approximately 31%. Study-wide points: Tumor-origin TCR clones grew in blood after radiotherapy plus ipilimumab.

Some clones are missing from TCRdb's copy, which holds only in-frame ones; the method was immunoSEQ multiplex PCR. The sample consists of tens of thousands of clones, 76% of them appearing once. To note about this clone: What it binds is not known.

The CDR3 has 15 amino acids. Per germline, CDR1 ENHRY and CDR2 SYGVKD. The ends were cut back, 0 bases at V and 6 bases at J, with 14 bases in the middle. This chain uses TRBV10-3 with TRBJ1-2; D perhaps matches TRBD1 (5 bases). The specimen was peripheral blood, collected from a patient treated with radiotherapy plus ipilimumab. This clonotype was sampled from a human donor with non-small cell lung cancer who had a complete response to radiotherapy plus ipilimumab. The DNA of the CDR3 is TGTGCCATCAGTGAGTCGGGGGGAGCTTATAATGGCTACACCTTC. Translation: CAISESGGAYNGYTF.